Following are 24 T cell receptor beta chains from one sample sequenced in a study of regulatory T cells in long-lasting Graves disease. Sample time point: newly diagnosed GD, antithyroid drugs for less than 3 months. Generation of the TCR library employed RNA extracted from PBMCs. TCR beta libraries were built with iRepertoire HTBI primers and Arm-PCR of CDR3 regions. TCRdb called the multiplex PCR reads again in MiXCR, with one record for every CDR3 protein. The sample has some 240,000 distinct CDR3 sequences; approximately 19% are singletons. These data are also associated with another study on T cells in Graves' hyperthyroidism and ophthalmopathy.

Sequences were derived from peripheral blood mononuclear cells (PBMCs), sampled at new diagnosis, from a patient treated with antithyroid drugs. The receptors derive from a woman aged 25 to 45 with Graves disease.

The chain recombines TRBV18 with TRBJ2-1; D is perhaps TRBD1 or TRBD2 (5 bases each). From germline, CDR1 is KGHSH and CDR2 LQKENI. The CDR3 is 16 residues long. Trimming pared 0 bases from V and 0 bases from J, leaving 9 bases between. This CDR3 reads CASSPPAGASYNEQFF. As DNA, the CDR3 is TGTGCCAGCTCACCACCGGCCGGGGCCTCCTACAATGAGCAGTTCTTC. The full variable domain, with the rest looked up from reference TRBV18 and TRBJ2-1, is NAGVMQNPRHLVRRRGQEARLRCSPMKGHSHVYWYRQLPEEGLKFMVYLQKENIIDESGMPKERFSAEFPKEGPSILRIQQVVRGDSAAYFCASSPPAGASYNEQFFGPGTRLTVL.

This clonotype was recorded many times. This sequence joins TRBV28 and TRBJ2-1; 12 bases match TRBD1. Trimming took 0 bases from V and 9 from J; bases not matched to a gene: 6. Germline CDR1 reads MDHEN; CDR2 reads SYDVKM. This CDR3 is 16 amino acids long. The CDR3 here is CASSLWGDRGLGEQFF. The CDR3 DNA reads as TGTGCCAGCAGTTTATGGGGGGACAGGGGGCTCGGTGAGCAGTTCTTC. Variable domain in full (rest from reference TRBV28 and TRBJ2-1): DVKVTQSSRYLVKRTGEKVFLECVQDMDHENMFWYRQDPGLGLRLIYFSYDVKMKEKGDIPEGYSVSREKKERFSLILESASTNQTSMYLCASSLWGDRGLGEQFFGPGTRLTVL.

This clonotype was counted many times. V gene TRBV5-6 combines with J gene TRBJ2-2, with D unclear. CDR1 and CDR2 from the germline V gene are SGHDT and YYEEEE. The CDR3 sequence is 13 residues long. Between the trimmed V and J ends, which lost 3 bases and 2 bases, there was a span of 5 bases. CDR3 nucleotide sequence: TGTGCCAGCAGCTGGTCTAACACCGGGGAGCTGTTTTTT. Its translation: CASSWSNTGELFF.

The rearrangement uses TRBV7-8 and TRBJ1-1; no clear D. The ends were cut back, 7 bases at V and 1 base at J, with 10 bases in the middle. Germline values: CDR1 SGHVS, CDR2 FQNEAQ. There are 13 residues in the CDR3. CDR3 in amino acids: CASTGHPNTEAFF. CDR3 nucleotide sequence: TGTGCCAGCACGGGCCACCCGAACACTGAAGCTTTCTTT.

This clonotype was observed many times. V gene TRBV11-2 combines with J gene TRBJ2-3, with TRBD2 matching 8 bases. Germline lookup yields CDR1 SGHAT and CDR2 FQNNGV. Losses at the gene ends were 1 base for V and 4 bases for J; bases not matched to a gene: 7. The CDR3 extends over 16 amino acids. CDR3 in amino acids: CASSLVPGGPADTQYF. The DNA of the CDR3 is TGTGCCAGCAGCTTAGTGCCGGGGGGGCCGGCAGATACGCAGTATTTT.

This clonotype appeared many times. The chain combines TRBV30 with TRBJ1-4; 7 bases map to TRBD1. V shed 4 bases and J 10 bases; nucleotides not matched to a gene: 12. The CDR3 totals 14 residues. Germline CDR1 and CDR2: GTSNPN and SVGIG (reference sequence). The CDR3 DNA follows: TGTGCCTGGACAAAAACCGGGACAGTAAGAAAACTGTTTTTT. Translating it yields CAWTKTGTVRKLFF.

In nucleotides, the CDR3 is TGTGCCAGCAGCCTGGCGGACGAAGGGATCTCTGGAAACACCATATATTTT. It codes for CASSLADEGISGNTIYF. The J gene is TRBJ1-3, the V gene TRBV6-1; D gene unclear. Trimming shortened V by 6 bases and J by 0 bases, and 18 bases separated the two germline ends. The germline V gene has CDR1 MNHNS and CDR2 SASEGT. The length of the CDR3 is 17 residues.

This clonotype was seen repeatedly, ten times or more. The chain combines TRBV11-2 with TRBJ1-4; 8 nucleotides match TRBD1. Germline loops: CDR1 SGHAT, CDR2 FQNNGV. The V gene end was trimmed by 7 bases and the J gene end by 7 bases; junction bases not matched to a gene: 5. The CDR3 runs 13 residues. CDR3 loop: CASTGQGFEKLFF. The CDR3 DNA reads TGTGCCAGCACCGGACAGGGTTTTGAAAAACTGTTTTTT.

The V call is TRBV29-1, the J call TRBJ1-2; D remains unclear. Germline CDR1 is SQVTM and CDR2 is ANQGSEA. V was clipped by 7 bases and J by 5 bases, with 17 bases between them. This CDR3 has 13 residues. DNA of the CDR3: TGCAGCGCTGAGGGCGGGAAGCGGTATGGCTACACCTTC. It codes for CSAEGGKRYGYTF.

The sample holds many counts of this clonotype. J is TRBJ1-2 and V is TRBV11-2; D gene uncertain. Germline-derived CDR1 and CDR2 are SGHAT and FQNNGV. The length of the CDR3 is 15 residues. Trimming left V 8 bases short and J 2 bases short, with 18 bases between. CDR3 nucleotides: TGTGCCAGCCTAGAGCTCCGGGCCGGCAACTATGGCTACACCTTC. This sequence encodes CASLELRAGNYGYTF.

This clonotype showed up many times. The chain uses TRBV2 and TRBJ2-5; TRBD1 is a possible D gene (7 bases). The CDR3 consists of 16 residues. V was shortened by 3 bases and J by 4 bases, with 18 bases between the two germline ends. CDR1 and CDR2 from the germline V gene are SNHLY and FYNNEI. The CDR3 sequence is CASSDAGGPPGETQYF. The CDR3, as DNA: TGTGCCAGCAGTGATGCAGGGGGGCCACCTGGAGAGACCCAGTACTTC.

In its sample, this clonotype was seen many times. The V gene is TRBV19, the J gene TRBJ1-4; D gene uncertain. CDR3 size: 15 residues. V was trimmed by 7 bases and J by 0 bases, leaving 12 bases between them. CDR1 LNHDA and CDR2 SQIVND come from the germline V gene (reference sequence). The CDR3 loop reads CASTQQAATNEKLFF. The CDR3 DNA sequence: TGTGCCAGTACGCAGCAGGCCGCAACTAATGAAAAACTGTTTTTT.

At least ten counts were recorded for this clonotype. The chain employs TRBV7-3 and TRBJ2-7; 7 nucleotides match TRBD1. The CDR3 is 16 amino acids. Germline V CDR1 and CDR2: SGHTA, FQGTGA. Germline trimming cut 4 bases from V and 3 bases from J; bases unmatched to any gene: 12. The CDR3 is CASSSPGGQALYEQYF. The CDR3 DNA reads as TGTGCCAGCAGCTCACCCGGAGGACAGGCCCTCTACGAGCAGTACTTC.

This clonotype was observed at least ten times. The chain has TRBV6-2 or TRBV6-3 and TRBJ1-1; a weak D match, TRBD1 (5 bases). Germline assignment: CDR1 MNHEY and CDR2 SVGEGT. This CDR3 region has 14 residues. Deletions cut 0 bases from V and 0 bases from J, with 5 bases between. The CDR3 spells CASSYSGVNTEAFF. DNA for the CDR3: TGTGCCAGCAGTTACTCGGGGGTGAACACTGAAGCTTTCTTT.

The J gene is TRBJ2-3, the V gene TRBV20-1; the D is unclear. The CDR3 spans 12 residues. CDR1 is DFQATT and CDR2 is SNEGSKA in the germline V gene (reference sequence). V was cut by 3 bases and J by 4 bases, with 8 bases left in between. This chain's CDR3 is CSASERPDTQYF. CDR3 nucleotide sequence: TGCAGTGCTAGCGAAAGACCAGATACGCAGTATTTT.

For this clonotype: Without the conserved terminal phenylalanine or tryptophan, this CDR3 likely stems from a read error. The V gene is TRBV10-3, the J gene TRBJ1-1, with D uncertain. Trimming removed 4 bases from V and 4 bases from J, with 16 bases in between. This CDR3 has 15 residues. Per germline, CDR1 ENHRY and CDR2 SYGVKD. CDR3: CAISARETLITEAFS. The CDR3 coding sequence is TGTGCCATCAGTGCCCGGGAGACACTGATCACTGAAGCTTTCTCT.

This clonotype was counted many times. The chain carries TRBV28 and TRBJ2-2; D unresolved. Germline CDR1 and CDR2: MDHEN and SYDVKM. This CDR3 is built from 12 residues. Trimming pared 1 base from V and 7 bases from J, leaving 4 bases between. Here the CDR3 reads CASSLSVGELFF. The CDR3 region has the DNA TGTGCCAGCAGTTTATCGGTCGGGGAGCTGTTTTTT.

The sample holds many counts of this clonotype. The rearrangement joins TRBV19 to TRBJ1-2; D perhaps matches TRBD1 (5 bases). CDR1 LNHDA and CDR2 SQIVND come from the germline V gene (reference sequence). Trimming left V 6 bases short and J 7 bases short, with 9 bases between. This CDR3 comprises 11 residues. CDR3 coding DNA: TGTGCCAGTAGCACAGGAGCTGGCTACACCTTC. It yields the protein CASSTGAGYTF.

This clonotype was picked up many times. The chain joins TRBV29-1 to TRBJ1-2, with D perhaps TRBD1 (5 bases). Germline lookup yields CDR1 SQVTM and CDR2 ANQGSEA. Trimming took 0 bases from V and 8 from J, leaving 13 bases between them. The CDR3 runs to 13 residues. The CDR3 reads CSVEERGFRGYTF. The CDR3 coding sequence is TGCAGCGTTGAAGAGCGGGGGTTTAGGGGCTACACCTTC.

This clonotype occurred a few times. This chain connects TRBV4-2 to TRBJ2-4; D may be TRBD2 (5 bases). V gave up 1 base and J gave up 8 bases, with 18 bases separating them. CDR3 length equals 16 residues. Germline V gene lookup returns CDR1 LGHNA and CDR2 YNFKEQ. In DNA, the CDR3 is TGTGCCAGCAGCCAAGCCGTGGGAGCCAACGGTGACATTCAGTACTTC. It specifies CASSQAVGANGDIQYF.

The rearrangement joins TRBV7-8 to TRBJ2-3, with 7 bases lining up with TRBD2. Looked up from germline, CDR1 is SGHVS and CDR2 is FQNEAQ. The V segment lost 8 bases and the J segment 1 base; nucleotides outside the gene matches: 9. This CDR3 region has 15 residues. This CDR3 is CASVDWGGGTDTQYF. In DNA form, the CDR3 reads TGTGCCAGCGTCGACTGGGGGGGGGGCACAGATACGCAGTATTTT.

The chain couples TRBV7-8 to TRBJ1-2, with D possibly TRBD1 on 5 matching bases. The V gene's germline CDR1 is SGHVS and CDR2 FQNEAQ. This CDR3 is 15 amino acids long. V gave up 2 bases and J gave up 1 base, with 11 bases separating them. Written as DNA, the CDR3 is TGTGCCAGCAGCTTAAGGGCAGGGCGTAACTATGGCTACACCTTC. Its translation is CASSLRAGRNYGYTF.

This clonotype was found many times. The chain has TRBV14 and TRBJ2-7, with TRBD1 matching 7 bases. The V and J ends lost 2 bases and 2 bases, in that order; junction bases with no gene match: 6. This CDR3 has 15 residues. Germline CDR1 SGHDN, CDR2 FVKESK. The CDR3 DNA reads TGTGCCAGCAGCCAAAGACAGGGTTGGACCTACGAGCAGTACTTC. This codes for CASSQRQGWTYEQYF.

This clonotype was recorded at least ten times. The DNA for the CDR3 is TGTGCCAGCAGCTTAGCTAGCGGGAGTTTACGGGAGCAGTTCTTC. Its protein product is CASSLASGSLREQFF. This sequence joins TRBV7-9 and TRBJ2-1, with 9 bases matching TRBD2. This CDR3 spans 15 amino acids. Germline assignment: CDR1 SEHNR and CDR2 FQNEAQ (reference sequence). After removal of 0 bases from V and 10 bases from J, the junction contained 7 bases not matched to a gene.